These 12 T cell receptor beta chains were sequenced from one sample in a study of cytomegalovirus exposure and HLA in healthy donors. Primers for the PCR totalled 60 Vbeta and 13 Jbeta. The table came from immunoSEQ multiplex PCR; TCRdb's copy has only in-frame clones and leaves some out. This sample has more than 100,000 clones, with 65% to 85% found just once. The sequencing input was PBMCs. The receptors come from a man in his forties or fifties in good health and CMV-seropositive.

V is TRBV5-6 and J is TRBJ2-5; D may be TRBD1 (5 bases). CDR1 SGHDT and CDR2 YYEEEE come from the germline V gene. The CDR3 contains 15 residues. Deletions cut 1 base from V and 0 bases from J, with 10 bases between. In DNA, the CDR3 is TGTGCCAGCAGCTTGCGGGCAGGGCACCAAGAGACCCAGTACTTC. This encodes CASSLRAGHQETQYF.

CDR3 in amino acids: CASSLVERSTEAFF. In nucleotides, the CDR3 is TGCGCCAGCAGCTTGGTTGAGAGGAGCACTGAAGCTTTCTTT. This chain joins TRBV5-1 and TRBJ1-1, with no clear D. CDR1 is SGHRS and CDR2 is YFSETQ in the germline V gene. V lost 0 bases and J 4 bases, leaving 10 bases between the germline ends. This CDR3 is built from 14 residues.

The J gene is TRBJ2-1, the V gene TRBV7-3; 10 bases are shared with TRBD2. The V gene's germline CDR1 is SGHTA and CDR2 FQGTGA. The ends lost 2 bases at V and 7 bases at J; junction bases unmatched: 5. This CDR3 region has 15 residues. This CDR3 is CASSLRLAGVNEQFF. Here the CDR3 DNA reads TGTGCCAGCAGCTTACGTCTAGCGGGAGTTAATGAGCAGTTCTTC.

The CDR3 loop is CAWSVEGGNEQFF. In nucleotides, the CDR3 is TGTGCCTGGAGTGTAGAGGGAGGGAATGAGCAGTTCTTC. The rearrangement uses TRBV30 and TRBJ2-1; 7 nucleotides agree with TRBD2. The CDR3 has 13 amino acids. Germline lookup yields CDR1 GTSNPN and CDR2 SVGIG (reference sequence). The V gene end was trimmed by 0 bases and the J gene end by 7 bases; junction bases not matched to a gene: 3.

V and J are TRBV7-9 and TRBJ2-3; 9 positions match TRBD1. Germline V CDR1 and CDR2: SEHNR, FQNEAQ (reference sequence). CDR3 length: 18 amino acids. J lost 0 bases, V lost 1 base, and 8 bases had no gene match. CDR3 DNA sequence: TGTGCCAGCAGCTTAGGAGGGGGGACAGGGACTAGCACAGATACGCAGTATTTT. Its protein product is CASSLGGGTGTSTDTQYF. The full variable domain, its missing parts supplied by reference TRBV7-9 and TRBJ2-3, is DTGVSQNPRHKITKRGQNVTFRCDPISEHNRLYWYRQTLGQGPEFLTYFQNEAQLEKSRLLSDRFSAERPKGSFSTLEIQRTEQGDSAMYLCASSLGGGTGTSTDTQYFGPGTRLTVL.

This chain joins TRBV7-6 and TRBJ2-7; 9 positions match TRBD1. V gave up 1 base and J gave up 2 bases; unmatched junction bases: 6. CDR3 length: 16 residues. Germline V gene data show CDR1 as SGHVS and CDR2 as FNYEAQ. This chain's CDR3 is CASSLGGGTGPYEQYF. In DNA, the CDR3 is TGTGCCAGCAGCTTAGGCGGCGGGACAGGGCCCTACGAGCAGTACTTC.

The chain employs TRBV19 and TRBJ1-5, with unresolved D. The CDR3 consists of 15 residues. V was clipped by 7 bases and J by 0 bases, with 13 bases between them. Germline V gene lookup returns CDR1 LNHDA and CDR2 SQIVND (reference sequence). CDR3 loop: CASTVDNYSNQPQHF. CDR3 coding DNA: TGTGCCAGTACCGTTGACAATTATAGCAATCAGCCCCAGCATTTT.

This rearrangement joins TRBV7-9 to TRBJ2-3; D might be TRBD1 (5 bases). The CDR3 covers 14 residues. Germline CDR1 and CDR2: SEHNR and FQNEAQ (reference sequence). The V end lost 1 base, the J end lost 2 bases, and 7 bases lay between the germline ends. This CDR3 reads CASSLGQYTDTQYF. The CDR3 DNA reads as TGTGCCAGCAGCTTAGGACAGTACACAGATACGCAGTATTTT.

This clone was observed a handful of times. The chain has TRBV7-9 and TRBJ2-5; possibly TRBD2 for D (5 bases). The CDR3 sequence is 16 residues long. Germline-derived CDR1 and CDR2 are SEHNR and FQNEAQ (reference sequence). Trimming left V 5 bases short and J 1 base short, with 17 bases between. The CDR3 sequence: CASSLDSRRAQETQYF. CDR3 sequence (DNA): TGTGCCAGCAGCCTGGACTCCCGGAGAGCCCAAGAGACCCAGTACTTC.

This clone was counted a few times. The gene calls are TRBV5-1 and TRBJ1-2; D is unclear. V dropped 0 bases and J dropped 2 bases, with 14 bases sitting between them. Looked up from germline, CDR1 is SGHRS and CDR2 is YFSETQ. The CDR3 runs to 16 residues. The CDR3 spells CASSLAFGITNYGYTF. Here the CDR3 DNA reads TGCGCCAGCAGCTTGGCTTTCGGGATTACGAACTATGGCTACACCTTC.

The genes are TRBV19 and TRBJ2-7; 8 bases agree with TRBD2. The germline gives CDR1 LNHDA, CDR2 SQIVND (reference sequence). The CDR3 loop spans 16 amino acids. The V segment lost 3 bases and the J segment 5 bases; nucleotides outside the gene matches: 12. The CDR3 region is CASSIISGTNRDEQYF. DNA for the CDR3: TGTGCCAGTAGTATTATTAGCGGGACAAACAGGGACGAGCAGTACTTC.

The chain is built from TRBV10-3 and TRBJ2-2; TRBD1 aligns across 8 bases. V shed 2 bases and J 5 bases; nucleotides not matched to a gene: 4. This CDR3 is built from 15 residues. The germline V gene has CDR1 ENHRY and CDR2 SYGVKD. The CDR3 loop reads CAISEGDRWTGELFF. The CDR3 coding sequence is TGTGCCATCAGTGAGGGGGACAGGTGGACCGGGGAGCTGTTTTTT.